Presented here are 21 T cell receptor beta chains from one specimen sequenced in a study of neurological immune-mediated disorders. As for time point: longitudinal time-point 2. TCRdb passed the 5' RACE reads through MiXCR, listing each CDR3 protein once. The data contain tens of thousands of distinct CDR3 sequences, 5.8% of them seen just once; the ten biggest clones take up over 6.5%. Sequenced: PBMCs. These receptors were taken from a woman aged 60-75 years with multiple sclerosis.

The gene calls are TRBV20-1 and TRBJ2-7, with 7 bases that match TRBD1. Germline V lookup: CDR1 DFQATT, CDR2 SNEGSKA (reference sequence). Trimming took 5 bases from V and 1 from J; bases not matched to a gene: 8. The CDR3 covers 14 residues. CDR3 protein: CSAEPGTVSYEQYF. CDR3 in DNA: TGCAGTGCTGAGCCGGGGACAGTGTCCTACGAGCAGTACTTC.

This clonotype was counted at least ten times. The chain employs TRBV4-1 and TRBJ1-4; no definite D call. The CDR3 consists of 15 residues. V was trimmed by 4 bases and J by 3 bases, leaving 12 bases between them. Germline V gene lookup returns CDR1 MGHRA and CDR2 YSYEKL. CDR3 residues: CASSLTVVANEKLFF. The CDR3 DNA reads as TGCGCCAGCAGCCTAACAGTGGTAGCTAATGAAAAACTGTTTTTT.

There are many counts of this clonotype. The chain carries TRBV20-1 and TRBJ1-1, with D unclear. CDR1 DFQATT and CDR2 SNEGSKA come from the germline V gene (reference sequence). This CDR3 is 12 amino acids long. With 4 bases removed from V and 7 bases from J, the gap between germline ends came to 13 bases. CDR3 nucleotides: TGCAGTGCTACCAGTGGGGTGAATGAAGCTTTCTTT. Translated, it gives CSATSGVNEAFF.

The gene calls are TRBV7-8 and TRBJ2-1; 7 bases line up with TRBD1. The V gene's germline CDR1 is SGHVS and CDR2 FQNEAQ. CDR3 length equals 14 residues. V lost 5 bases and J lost 8; bases outside the gene matches: 9. The CDR3 is CASSPRRQGDEQFF. The CDR3 region has the DNA TGTGCCAGCAGCCCCCGCCGACAGGGCGATGAGCAGTTCTTC.

This clonotype came up a few times. The chain carries TRBV19 and TRBJ2-3; D remains ambiguous. The V end was cut by 8 bases, the J end by 4 bases, with 10 bases between. The CDR3 is 12 amino acids. From germline, CDR1 is LNHDA and CDR2 SQIVND (reference sequence). CDR3 in amino acids: CASGVAPDTQYF. CDR3 nucleotides: TGTGCCAGTGGAGTAGCCCCAGATACGCAGTATTTT.

This clonotype was observed at least ten times. The chain has TRBV5-5 and TRBJ2-3; D possibly corresponds to TRBD1 (6 bases). The CDR3 length is 14 residues. Germline loops: CDR1 SGHKS, CDR2 YYEKEE (reference sequence). V was pared by 4 bases and J by 5 bases, with 14 bases between. The CDR3 DNA reads TGTGCCAGCAGCCCGGGGACATTGGGAGATACGCAGTATTTT. Its protein is CASSPGTLGDTQYF.

There are many counts of this clonotype. The chain employs TRBV5-1 and TRBJ2-7; D perhaps matches TRBD1 (6 bases). Trimming stripped 0 bases from V and 2 bases from J, with 6 bases between. CDR1 SGHRS and CDR2 YFSETQ come from the germline V gene. This CDR3 is 13 amino acids long. The CDR3 protein is CASSLDRAYEQYF. CDR3 coding DNA: TGCGCCAGCAGCTTGGACAGGGCCTACGAGCAGTACTTC. The full variable domain, with the rest looked up from reference TRBV5-1 and TRBJ2-7, is KAGVTQTPRYLIKTRGQQVTLSCSPISGHRSVSWYQQTPGQGLQFLFEYFSETQRNKGNFPGRFSGRQFSNSRSEMNVSTLELGDSALYLCASSLDRAYEQYFGPGTRLTVT.

This clonotype was counted many times. V and J are TRBV5-1 and TRBJ2-2; no firm D call. The germline V gene encodes CDR1 SGHRS and CDR2 YFSETQ. V was clipped by 1 base and J by 0 bases, with 7 bases between them. The CDR3 consists of 15 residues. CDR3 sequence reads: CASSLFGPNTGELFF. The CDR3, as DNA: TGCGCCAGCAGCTTGTTTGGGCCGAACACCGGGGAGCTGTTTTTT. Full variable domain (outside the CDR3, taken from reference TRBV5-1 and TRBJ2-2): KAGVTQTPRYLIKTRGQQVTLSCSPISGHRSVSWYQQTPGQGLQFLFEYFSETQRNKGNFPGRFSGRQFSNSRSEMNVSTLELGDSALYLCASSLFGPNTGELFFGEGSRLTVL.

As for this clonotype: Since a much larger clone is just one base distant, this may be a read error. The chain uses TRBV5-1 and TRBJ1-1; no clear D gene. The CDR3 runs 12 residues. Germline values: CDR1 SGHRS, CDR2 YFSETQ. CDR3 bases: TGCGCCAGCAGCGCCCAATACACTGAAGATTTCTTT. This gives the protein CASSAQYTEDFF.

The table lists this clonotype with many counts. The chain employs TRBV5-1 and TRBJ1-6, with D uncertain. V dropped 0 bases and J dropped 1 base, with 8 bases sitting between them. Germline CDR1 is SGHRS and CDR2 is YFSETQ. The CDR3 is made up of 16 amino acids. The CDR3 loop is CASSLDDNSYNSPLHF. CDR3 in DNA: TGCGCCAGCAGCTTGGACGACAATTCCTATAATTCACCCCTCCACTTT.

The table lists this clonotype with many counts. The gene calls are TRBV5-1 and TRBJ2-2, with D possibly being TRBD1 or TRBD2 (5 bases each). The CDR3 length is 15 residues. CDR1 is SGHRS and CDR2 is YFSETQ in the germline V gene. The V gene lost 5 bases and the J gene lost 4 bases, with 15 bases spanning the gap. CDR3: CASRPGTYGTGELFF. The CDR3 DNA reads TGCGCCAGCAGGCCCGGGACCTACGGCACCGGGGAGCTGTTTTTT.

Ten or more counts support this clonotype. The chain employs TRBV3-1 and TRBJ2-4; the match to TRBD1 covers 7 bases. J was trimmed by 0 bases and V by 5 bases; bases with no gene match: 7. The CDR3 consists of 16 residues. Germline values: CDR1 LGHDT, CDR2 YNNKEL (reference sequence). The DNA of the CDR3 is TGTGCCAGCAGCAGGGGACAGACCATAGCCAAAAACATTCAGTACTTC. This encodes CASSRGQTIAKNIQYF.

This clonotype occurred a few times. The CDR3 coding sequence is TGCGCCAGCAGCGGAGGGGTGAACACTGAAGCTTTCTTT. Translation gives CASSGGVNTEAFF. The chain joins TRBV5-1 to TRBJ1-1, with a tentative D call TRBD1 (5 bases). The CDR3 consists of 13 residues. Per the germline V gene, CDR1 is SGHRS and CDR2 is YFSETQ. Trimming removed 4 bases at V and 0 bases at J, with 7 bases between.

There are many counts of this clonotype. This chain uses TRBV5-6 with TRBJ1-4, with D unresolved. Between the trimmed V and J ends, which lost 1 base and 0 bases, there was a span of 4 bases. This CDR3 comprises 14 residues. The germline gives CDR1 SGHDT, CDR2 YYEEEE. The CDR3 protein is CASSLIATNEKLFF. As DNA, the CDR3 is TGTGCCAGCAGCTTGATAGCAACTAATGAAAAACTGTTTTTT.

The chain has TRBV19 and TRBJ1-1, with D possibly TRBD1 on 5 matching bases. The CDR3 runs to 14 residues. Germline V CDR1 and CDR2: LNHDA, SQIVND (reference sequence). V was cut by 2 bases and J by 6 bases, with 13 bases left in between. The CDR3 spells CASSIPGARAEAFF. DNA for the CDR3: TGTGCCAGTAGTATACCGGGAGCCAGGGCTGAAGCTTTCTTT.

This clonotype was observed at least ten times. J is TRBJ2-5 and V is TRBV15; TRBD1 is a possible D gene (6 bases). Trimming pared 5 bases from V and 2 bases from J, leaving 18 bases between. The length of the CDR3 is 16 residues. Germline V gene sequence: CDR1 LNHNV, CDR2 YYDKDF (reference sequence). The CDR3 protein is CATSFGQKNIQETQYF. CDR3 sequence (DNA): TGTGCCACCAGCTTCGGACAGAAAAATATACAAGAGACCCAGTACTTC.

This clonotype has just a few counts. The rearrangement uses TRBV20-1 and TRBJ2-5, with 8 nucleotides matching TRBD1. The V gene end was trimmed by 4 bases and the J gene end by 5 bases; junction bases not matched to a gene: 3. CDR1 and CDR2 from the germline V gene are DFQATT and SNEGSKA (reference sequence). CDR3 length: 12 amino acids. This CDR3 is CSAKTGGETQYF. The CDR3 DNA reads as TGCAGTGCTAAAACAGGGGGGGAGACCCAGTACTTC.

This clonotype has at least ten counts. The chain joins TRBV5-6 to TRBJ2-1; TRBD2 matches 9 bases. The CDR3 runs to 18 residues. V shed 0 bases, J shed 0 bases, and the junction held 7 bases outside the gene matches. Germline assignment: CDR1 SGHDT and CDR2 YYEEEE. CDR3 nucleotides: TGTGCCAGCAGCTTGGTTCTAGCGGGGACCAGCTCCTACAATGAGCAGTTCTTC. It is translated as CASSLVLAGTSSYNEQFF.

The sample holds many counts of this clonotype. V gene TRBV27 combines with J gene TRBJ1-2, with a possible D match to TRBD1 (6 bases). There are 14 residues in the CDR3. The ends were cut back, 3 bases at V and 5 bases at J, with 13 bases in the middle. CDR1 and CDR2 from the germline V gene are MNHEY and SMNVEV (reference sequence). The CDR3 loop reads CASSFRGLGYGYTF. The DNA of the CDR3 is TGTGCCAGCAGTTTCAGGGGTCTAGGGTATGGCTACACCTTC.

This clonotype was seen repeatedly, ten times or more. The chain joins TRBV5-1 to TRBJ2-1; D gene unclear. V was trimmed by 0 bases and J by 7 bases, leaving 8 bases between them. The CDR3 totals 13 residues. Germline V gives CDR1 SGHRS, CDR2 YFSETQ. The CDR3 loop reads CASSLGAGNEQFF. Here the CDR3 DNA reads TGCGCCAGCAGCTTGGGTGCCGGGAATGAGCAGTTCTTC.

The table lists this clonotype with many counts. This rearrangement joins TRBV3-1 to TRBJ1-3, with TRBD1 matching over 8 bases. CDR1 and CDR2 from the germline V gene are LGHDT and YNNKEL (reference sequence). The CDR3 is made up of 16 amino acids. The V and J ends lost 3 bases and 0 bases, in that order; junction bases with no gene match: 4. DNA for the CDR3: TGTGCCAGCAGCCAGTTACAGGGGGTCTCTGGAAACACCATATATTTT. Translating gives CASSQLQGVSGNTIYF.